This TCR beta chain was profiled in a study of OX40 agonist ivuxolimab in advanced cancers. Measured with immunoSEQ multiplex PCR; TCRdb has only the in-frame clones, and not every one. The table shows about 26,000 clones, with more than 75% occurring only once. Germline V gives CDR1 SGHTA, CDR2 FQGTGA. The V end was cut by 5 bases, the J end by 4 bases, with 6 bases between. This CDR3 has 12 amino acids. The sequence derives from an adult with an advanced solid tumor such as melanoma, head and neck, liver or kidney cancer. The chain joins TRBV7-3 to TRBJ1-5; D ambiguous. The input for sequencing was CD4+ or CD8+ T cells sorted from blood, taken in a trial of the OX40 agonist ivuxolimab. CDR3 DNA sequence: TGTGCCAGCAGCAGATCTAATCAGCCCCAGCATTTT. Residues: CASSRSNQPQHF.